The 3 T cell receptor beta chains listed next were all sequenced from one sample in a study of blood T cell repertoires in COVID-19. The assay was immunoSEQ multiplex PCR, and TCRdb's table has in-frame clones only and misses some. The profile shows approximately 80,000 clones, around 90% of them singletons. Sequenced material: peripheral blood. The receptor source for this set is a man in his forties with acute or convalescent COVID-19.

The V and J genes are TRBV4-1 and TRBJ1-6; D possibly corresponds to TRBD1 (5 bases). This CDR3 region has 17 residues. Trimming removed 1 base from V and 8 bases from J, with 18 bases in between. From germline, CDR1 is MGHRA and CDR2 YSYEKL. The CDR3 region is CASSQGSAQGLDSPLHF. The CDR3 nucleotides read TGCGCCAGCAGCCAAGGAAGTGCGCAGGGCCTCGATTCACCCCTCCACTTT.

The V gene is TRBV18, the J gene TRBJ2-5, with D perhaps matching TRBD1 (6 bases). The CDR3 sequence is 14 residues long. Trimming cost V 3 bases and J 2 bases, with 10 bases left between them. Germline CDR1 KGHSH, CDR2 LQKENI. The CDR3 reads CASSPGALQETQYF. The CDR3 region has the DNA TGTGCCAGCTCACCGGGGGCCTTGCAAGAGACCCAGTACTTC.

A word on this clone: The sample carries other DNA sequences with the same CDR3. The chain joins TRBV5-1 to TRBJ2-1; 8 bases map to TRBD2. V gave up 2 bases and J gave up 7 bases; unmatched junction bases: 2. The CDR3 has 13 residues. Germline values: CDR1 SGHRS, CDR2 YFSETQ. The DNA for the CDR3 is TGCGCCAGCAGCTTAGGACTAGCAAATGAGCAGTTCTTC. Translating gives CASSLGLANEQFF.